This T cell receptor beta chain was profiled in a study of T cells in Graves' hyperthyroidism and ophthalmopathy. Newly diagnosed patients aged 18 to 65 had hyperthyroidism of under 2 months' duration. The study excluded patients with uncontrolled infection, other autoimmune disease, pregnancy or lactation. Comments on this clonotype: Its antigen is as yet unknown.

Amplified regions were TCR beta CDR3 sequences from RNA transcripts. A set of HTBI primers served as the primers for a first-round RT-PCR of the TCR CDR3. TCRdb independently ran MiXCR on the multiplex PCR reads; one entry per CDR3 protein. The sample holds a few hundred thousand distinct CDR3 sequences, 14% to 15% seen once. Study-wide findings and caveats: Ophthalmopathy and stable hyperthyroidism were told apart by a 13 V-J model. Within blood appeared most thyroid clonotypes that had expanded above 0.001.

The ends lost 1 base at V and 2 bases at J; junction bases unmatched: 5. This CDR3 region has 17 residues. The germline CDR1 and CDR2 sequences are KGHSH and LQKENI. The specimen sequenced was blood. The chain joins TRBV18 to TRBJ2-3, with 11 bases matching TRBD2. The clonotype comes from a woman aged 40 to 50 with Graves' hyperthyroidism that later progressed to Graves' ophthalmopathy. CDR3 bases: TGTGCCAGCTCACCACTCATAGCGGGAGGGGACACAGATACGCAGTATTTT. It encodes CASSPLIAGGDTDTQYF.